This note documents a single T cell receptor (beta chain) sequence. There are 13 residues in the CDR3. Trimming cost V 3 bases and J 3 bases, with 8 bases left between them. Per the germline V gene, CDR1 is SGHTA and CDR2 is FQGNSA. The sample belongs to a study of blood T cell repertoires in COVID-19. About the research overall: The United States, Italy and Spain supplied acute and convalescent COVID-19 samples. T cells, B-cell-depleted T cells, or PBMCs supplied cDNA or gDNA.

Original processing methods: Nucleated cell counts were estimated from reference gene primer amplification. The assay was immunoSEQ multiplex PCR, and TCRdb's table has in-frame clones only and misses some. V, J and clone size were drawn from that table, and D and trimming were deduced from the DNA. The sample holds around 150,000 clones, more than 75% seen once. The source material was peripheral blood. This sequence originates from a woman in her thirties or forties with acute or convalescent COVID-19. V gene TRBV7-2 combines with J gene TRBJ1-1; no clear D gene. The chain's CDR3 is CASSFSRDTEAFF. DNA of the CDR3: TGTGCCAGCAGCTTTTCGAGGGACACTGAAGCTTTCTTT.